The rows below give T cell receptor beta chains drawn from one sample of a study of cytomegalovirus exposure and HLA in healthy donors. Some clones are missing from TCRdb's copy, which holds only in-frame ones; the method was immunoSEQ multiplex PCR. This sample's table reports around 51,000 clones. Source material: PBMCs. Every receptor here comes from a man aged 35 to 55 in good health and CMV-seropositive. Each CDR3 is given with its conserved first and last residue. D genes are given only for firm matches.

d_call	v_call	j_call	cdr3_nt	cdr3_aa
NA	TRBV19	TRBJ1-1	TGTGCCATTCACGGGGTAGAAGGGACTGAAGCTTTCTTT	CAIHGVEGTEAFF
TRBD2	TRBV6-1	TRBJ2-1	TGTGCCAGCAGTGAACTACTAGCGGGAGGGAGCTCCTACAATGAGCAGTTCTTC	CASSELLAGGSSYNEQFF
NA	TRBV7-8	TRBJ1-1	TGTGCCAGCAGCTCCGGAATTCAGGGCGACACTGAAGCTTTCTTT	CASSSGIQGDTEAFF
NA	TRBV9	TRBJ1-1	TGTGCCAGCAGCGTAGCTGGCTTGGACACTGAAGCTTTCTTT	CASSVAGLDTEAFF
NA	TRBV6-6	TRBJ1-1	TGTGCCAGCAGTGATGGACAACACACTGAAGCTTTCTTT	CASSDGQHTEAFF
NA	TRBV9	TRBJ2-1	TGTGCCAGCAGCCCCCGTAATAGCTGGAGCAATGAGCAGTTCTTC	CASSPRNSWSNEQFF
TRBD2	TRBV7-7	TRBJ2-1	TGTGCCAGCAGCAGATTCGGACTAGCGGGAGAACGGCAGTTCTTC	CASSRFGLAGERQFF
TRBD2	TRBV14	TRBJ2-7	TGTGCCAGCAGCTTAGGACTAGCGCCTCATAACGAGCAGTACTTC	CASSLGLAPHNEQYF
NA	TRBV6-5	TRBJ1-2	TGTGCCAGCAGTTACTTCCCGACAGGTCTGACTGGCTACACCTTC	CASSYFPTGLTGYTF
NA	TRBV9	TRBJ1-1	TGTGCCAGCAGCGTAGAAACTGGGAGCACTGAAGCTTTCTTT	CASSVETGSTEAFF
TRBD1	TRBV5-1	TRBJ1-2	TGCGCCAGCAGCCCCCGGGACAGTGGCTACACCTTC	CASSPRDSGYTF
NA	TRBV15	TRBJ1-5	TGTGCCACCAGCAGAGAAGGAGCCTCTGTCAATCAGCCCCAGCATTTT	CATSREGASVNQPQHF
NA	TRBV28	TRBJ2-7	TGTGCCAGCAGTTTGTTAGGGGGAGTTGGGTCCTACGAGCAGTACTTC	CASSLLGGVGSYEQYF
NA	TRBV27	TRBJ2-2	TGTGCCAGCAGTTCCAGCGGGGGGGAGCTGTTTTTT	CASSSSGGELFF
TRBD1	TRBV28	TRBJ1-5	TGTGCCAGCAGCCCAGACAGGGATGCTGAGGCCCAGCATTTT	CASSPDRDAEAQHF
NA	TRBV10-1	TRBJ2-2	TGCGCCAGCAGTGGACCGGGATTGGCGGGGACCGGGGAGCTGTTTTTT	CASSGPGLAGTGELFF
TRBD1	TRBV5-1	TRBJ1-1	TGCGCCAGCAGCTCGGGACAGGTGATGAACACTGAAGCTTTCTTT	CASSSGQVMNTEAFF
NA	TRBV30	TRBJ1-2	TGTGCCTGGAGTAGGTTAGGGGCGGAGGGCTACACCTTC	CAWSRLGAEGYTF
NA	TRBV6-1	TRBJ1-2	TGTGCCAGCAGTGAACGGGCAGGGGAGTCTGGTGGCTACACCTTC	CASSERAGESGGYTF
NA	TRBV7-7	TRBJ2-2	TGTGCTAGCAGCAGCACTAGCCAGAACACCGGGGAGCTGTTTTTT	CASSSTSQNTGELFF
NA	TRBV29-1	TRBJ2-3	TGCAGCGTTGACCCCGGGGGTACGCAGTATTTT	CSVDPGGTQYF
NA	TRBV11-2	TRBJ2-7	TGTGCCAGCACCCTAGGGGCAGCCTACGAGCAGTACTTC	CASTLGAAYEQYF
TRBD2	TRBV7-9	TRBJ2-7	TGTGCCAGCAGCCCGGGACTAGCGGTCTCCTACGAGCAGTACTTC	CASSPGLAVSYEQYF
TRBD2	TRBV30	TRBJ2-1	TGTGCCCTTAGCGGGGGGGCCAGCGAGCAGTTCTTC	CALSGGASEQFF
TRBD1	TRBV6-5	TRBJ1-2	TGTGCCAGCAGTAAAGGGACAGCCCCATCCACCTTC	CASSKGTAPSTF
NA	TRBV6-6	TRBJ1-1	TGTGCCAGCAGTCCCCAATCGACAGGGAACACTGAAGCTTTCTTT	CASSPQSTGNTEAFF